A single sample is the source of the 5 T cell receptor beta chains below, sequenced in a study of T cell repertoires in cytomegalovirus infection. TCRdb processed the reads anew with MiXCR; each CDR3 protein has one entry. The sample carries about 480,000 distinct CDR3 sequences, about 33% recorded once. Their specific antigens are unknown. The input for sequencing was cultured PBMCs, taken from culture after CMV antigen stimulation. The receptors were sampled from a human donor in good health (CMV status not recorded). Some clones in this sample may be carry-over from other donors' samples.

Only a few counts were recorded for this clonotype. This chain joins TRBV7-2 and TRBJ2-1; D is perhaps TRBD2 (5 bases). Trimming removed 5 bases at V and 2 bases at J, with 13 bases between. The CDR3 totals 15 residues. Germline V gives CDR1 SGHTA, CDR2 FQGNSA. For the CDR3, the DNA is TGTGCCAGCAGCCCCCTGACTACGACCTACAATGAGCAGTTCTTC. Its translation is CASSPLTTTYNEQFF.

This clonotype was seen many times. This rearrangement joins TRBV7-6 to TRBJ2-2; 12 positions match TRBD1. Germline CDR1 reads SGHVS; CDR2 reads FNYEAQ. Germline trimming cut 5 bases from V and 6 bases from J; bases unmatched to any gene: 7. The CDR3 is made up of 16 amino acids. The CDR3 DNA reads as TGTGCCAGCAGCCGAGGGACAGGGGGCATAGCCGGGGAGCTGTTTTTT. Encoded protein: CASSRGTGGIAGELFF. The entire variable domain, with the rest obtained from reference TRBV7-6 and TRBJ2-2, is as follows: GAGVSQSPRYKVTKRGQDVALRCDPISGHVSLYWYRQALGQGPEFLTYFNYEAQQDKSGLPNDRFSAERPEGSISTLTIQRTEQRDSAMYRCASSRGTGGIAGELFFGEGSRLTVL.

This sequence joins TRBV20-1 and TRBJ2-5, with a possible D match to TRBD2 (6 bases). Germline V gene data show CDR1 as DFQATT and CDR2 as SNEGSKA (reference sequence). V was trimmed by 0 bases and J by 4 bases, leaving 21 bases between them. There are 17 residues in the CDR3. CDR3 region: CSARDNALGRAGETQYF. CDR3 bases: TGCAGTGCTAGAGATAATGCCTTGGGCCGAGCGGGAGAGACCCAGTACTTC.

This rearrangement joins TRBV28 to TRBJ1-1, with D unclear. In germline, CDR1 is MDHEN, CDR2 SYDVKM. With 5 bases removed from V and 8 bases from J, the gap between germline ends came to 3 bases. CDR3 size: 9 residues. Written as DNA, the CDR3 is TGTGCCAGCAGTCTCGAAGCTTTCTTT. Translating it yields CASSLEAFF. The full variable domain, its missing parts supplied by reference TRBV28 and TRBJ1-1, is DVKVTQSSRYLVKRTGEKVFLECVQDMDHENMFWYRQDPGLGLRLIYFSYDVKMKEKGDIPEGYSVSREKKERFSLILESASTNQTSMYLCASSLEAFFGQGTRLTVV.

This clonotype was seen more than once but under ten times. The V and J genes are TRBV2 and TRBJ2-1; the D is unclear. Germline assignment: CDR1 SNHLY and CDR2 FYNNEI. There are 12 residues in the CDR3. V lost 7 bases and J 4 bases, leaving 8 bases between the germline ends. The CDR3 DNA reads TGTGCCAGCAAGAGGCGGTACAATGAGCAGTTCTTC. Translation gives CASKRRYNEQFF.